A single sample is the source of the 18 T cell receptor beta chains below, sequenced in a study of CXCR3-negative and CXCR3-positive naive CD8 T cells. Whole-study findings and limits: Greater hydrophobicity was found in TRB CDR3s of CXCR3-positive naive cells than of CXCR3-negative naive cells.

UMI-labeled 5' RACE yielded the TRB cDNA libraries. Following a re-call of the 5' RACE reads, TCRdb has one entry per CDR3 protein and lacks DNA. In all, the sample yields 130,000 to 150,000 distinct CDR3 sequences. Their antigens are not known. Specimen: naive CXCR3+ CD8+ T cells from blood. Subset indicated: CD45RO-CCR7+CD27+CD95- naive CD8+ T cells expressing CXCR3 (TNR3+). The receptors stem from a human donor in good health. Some clones in this sample may be carry-over from other donors' samples.

The J gene is TRBJ2-1, the V gene TRBV29-1. In germline, CDR1 is SQVTM, CDR2 ANQGSEA. The CDR3 consists of 13 residues. Here the CDR3 reads CSVVATLDNEQFF.

The chain employs TRBV12-3 or TRBV12-4 and TRBJ2-5; checking the TCRdb D call of TRBD1 is not possible without DNA. The length of the CDR3 is 17 residues. Here the CDR3 reads CASSLIPPLAGQETQYF.

The chain links TRBV19 to TRBJ1-5; the D call of TRBD1 rests on TCRdb alone, since no DNA is present to check it. Germline CDR1 and CDR2: LNHDA and SQIVND (reference sequence). The length of the CDR3 is 17 residues. The CDR3 region is CASSPSDSTYSNQPQHF.

The J gene is TRBJ2-7, the V gene TRBV12-5; the D gene TCRdb calls, TRBD1, cannot be checked with no DNA. Germline V gene sequence: CDR1 LGHNT, CDR2 FRNRAP. This CDR3 comprises 13 residues. CDR3 residues: CASGFTGSYEQYF.

The gene calls are TRBV5-1 and TRBJ1-1. Germline V gene lookup returns CDR1 SGHRS and CDR2 YFSETQ. There are 13 residues in the CDR3. The CDR3 protein is CASSLNGYTEAFF.

This sequence joins TRBV5-5 and TRBJ2-5. The CDR3 covers 13 residues. Germline loops: CDR1 SGHKS, CDR2 YYEKEE (reference sequence). The chain's CDR3 is CASSAKWWETQYF.

V gene TRBV13 combines with J gene TRBJ2-2; absent DNA, TCRdb's TRBD1 call cannot be checked. This CDR3 region has 15 residues. Germline loops: CDR1 PRHDT, CDR2 FYEKMQ (reference sequence). The CDR3: CASSFGTGGTGELFF. Full variable domain (remainder filled in from reference TRBV13 and TRBJ2-2): AAGVIQSPRHLIKEKRETATLKCYPIPRHDTVYWYQQGPGQDPQFLISFYEKMQSDKGSIPDRFSAQQFSDYHSELNMSSLELGDSALYFCASSFGTGGTGELFFGEGSRLTVL.

The chain has TRBV20-1 and TRBJ1-4. The CDR3 is made up of 14 amino acids. The germline V gene encodes CDR1 DFQATT and CDR2 SNEGSKA (reference sequence). CDR3 protein: CSARDLKDNEKLFF.

The genes are TRBV2 and TRBJ2-1. Germline-derived CDR1 and CDR2 are SNHLY and FYNNEI. The CDR3 extends over 13 amino acids. The CDR3: CASSEWVNNEQFF.

CDR3 sequence: CSVEDLGQATDTQYF. The chain carries TRBV29-1 and TRBJ2-3; no DNA is available, so the TRBD1 call from TCRdb remains unchecked. CDR1 is SQVTM and CDR2 is ANQGSEA in the germline V gene. The CDR3 sequence is 15 residues long.

J is TRBJ1-1 and V is TRBV29-1. The CDR3 has 13 residues. Germline V gene lookup returns CDR1 SQVTM and CDR2 ANQGSEA. CDR3 loop: CSVEDGGRTEAFF.

CDR3 in amino acids: CSVEGRQNTDTQYF. The rearrangement uses TRBV29-1 and TRBJ2-3; TCRdb proposes TRBD1, but this gene call is untestable without DNA. The CDR3 covers 14 residues. Germline values: CDR1 SQVTM, CDR2 ANQGSEA.

V gene TRBV10-3 combines with J gene TRBJ1-3; TCRdb's D call of TRBD1 is untestable without DNA. This CDR3 is built from 14 residues. Germline values: CDR1 ENHRY, CDR2 SYGVKD. The CDR3 protein is CAINPDSSGNTIYF.

This sequence joins TRBV7-2 and TRBJ2-6; TCRdb's D call, TRBD1, is unchecked because there is no DNA. CDR1 is SGHTA and CDR2 is FQGNSA in the germline V gene. The CDR3 covers 16 residues. CDR3 amino acids: CASRLRDAIGANVLTF.

This rearrangement joins TRBV7-9 to TRBJ2-1. Germline assignment: CDR1 SEHNR and CDR2 FQNEAQ (reference sequence). This CDR3 has 14 residues. CDR3 sequence: CASSPRLLPNEQFF.

V and J are TRBV29-1 and TRBJ1-2; TCRdb proposes TRBD1, but this gene call is untestable without DNA. The CDR3 runs to 15 residues. The germline CDR1 and CDR2 sequences are SQVTM and ANQGSEA. CDR3 residues: CSVALTVTTVYGYTF.

The genes are TRBV29-1 and TRBJ2-1. Germline V lookup: CDR1 SQVTM, CDR2 ANQGSEA. The CDR3 is made up of 12 amino acids. The CDR3 reads CSVEVGYNEQFF.

The chain uses TRBV5-4 and TRBJ2-7; TCRdb calls TRBD1, which cannot be checked without DNA. The CDR3 extends over 11 amino acids. Looked up from germline, CDR1 is SGHNT and CDR2 is YYREEE (reference sequence). The CDR3: CASSSSGEQYF.